This T cell receptor beta chain was captured by sequencing in a study of shared clonotypes between healthy human individuals. General study findings and limits: Clonotype sharing among donors was expected to depend on sequencing depth. Larger richness was generally estimated for naive than memory subsets. A handful of donors shared around 5.1% of their naive CD4 clonotypes.

Germline loops: CDR1 SGDLS, CDR2 YYNGEE. The length of the CDR3 is 12 residues. V lost 3 bases, J lost 11 bases, and 2 bases stayed unmatched. Profiling relied on immunoSEQ multiplex PCR, and the TCRdb table lists in-frame clones only, not all of them. The table lists about 2 million clones, over 85% of them singletons, with less than 1.5% in the top ten. Regarding this clone: Its antigen is not known.

The naive CD8 subset, CD45RO-negative cells positively selected for CCR7, excluded terminally differentiated effector memory CD45RA+ cells. Adult donors, all healthy and HIV-negative, had no recent acute infections or vaccinations. This TCR was recovered from a young man in good health. J is TRBJ2-2 and V is TRBV9, with TRBD2 identical over 9 bases. Sequencing was performed on naive CD8+ T cells sorted from blood. The CDR3 DNA is TGTGCCAGCAGCGCCGGGACTAGCGAGCTGTTTTTT. Translated, it gives CASSAGTSELFF.